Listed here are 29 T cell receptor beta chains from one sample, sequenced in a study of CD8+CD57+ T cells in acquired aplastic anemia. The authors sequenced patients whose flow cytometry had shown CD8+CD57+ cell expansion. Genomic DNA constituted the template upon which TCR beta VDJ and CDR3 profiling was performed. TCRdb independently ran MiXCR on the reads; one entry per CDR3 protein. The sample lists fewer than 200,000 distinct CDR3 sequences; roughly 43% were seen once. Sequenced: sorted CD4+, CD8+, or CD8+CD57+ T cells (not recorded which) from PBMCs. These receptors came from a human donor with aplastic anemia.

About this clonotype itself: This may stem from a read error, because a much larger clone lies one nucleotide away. The DNA of the CDR3 is TGTGCCAGCAGCTACGGACATTTTTCGAACACTGAAGCTCTCTTT. It is translated as CASSYGHFSNTEALF. V and J are TRBV5-4 and TRBJ1-1; perhaps TRBD1 as D (5 bases). The germline gives CDR1 SGHNT, CDR2 YYREEE (reference sequence). The CDR3 is 15 amino acids.

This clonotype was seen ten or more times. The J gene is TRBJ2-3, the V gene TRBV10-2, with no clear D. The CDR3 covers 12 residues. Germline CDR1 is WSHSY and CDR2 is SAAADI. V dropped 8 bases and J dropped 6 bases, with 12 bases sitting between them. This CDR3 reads CASSPALDTQYF. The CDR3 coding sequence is TGCGCCAGCTCCCCGGCTCTGGATACGCAGTATTTT.

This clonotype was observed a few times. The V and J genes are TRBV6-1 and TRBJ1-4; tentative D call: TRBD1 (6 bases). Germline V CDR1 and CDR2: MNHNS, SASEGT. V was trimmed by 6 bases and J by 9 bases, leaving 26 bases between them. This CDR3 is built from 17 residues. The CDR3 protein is CASSSDSQYWGGKKLFF. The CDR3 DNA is TGTGCCAGCAGCTCGGACAGTCAGTACTGGGGGGGGAAAAAACTGTTTTTT.

The CDR3 nucleotides are TGTGCCAGCAGCCAACGGCTAGCGGGAGGCGAGCAGTTCTTC. This encodes CASSQRLAGGEQFF. The gene calls are TRBV4-2 and TRBJ2-1; 11 bases line up with TRBD2. Germline assignment: CDR1 LGHNA and CDR2 YNFKEQ. The V segment lost 2 bases and the J segment 10 bases; nucleotides outside the gene matches: 4. This CDR3 comprises 14 residues.

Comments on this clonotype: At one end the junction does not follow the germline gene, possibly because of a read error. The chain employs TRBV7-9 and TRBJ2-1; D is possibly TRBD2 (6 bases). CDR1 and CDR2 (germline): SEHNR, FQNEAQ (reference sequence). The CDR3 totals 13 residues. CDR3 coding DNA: TGTGCTAGCAGCTTTCCGGGAGACAATGAGCAGTTCTTC. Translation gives CASSFPGDNEQFF.

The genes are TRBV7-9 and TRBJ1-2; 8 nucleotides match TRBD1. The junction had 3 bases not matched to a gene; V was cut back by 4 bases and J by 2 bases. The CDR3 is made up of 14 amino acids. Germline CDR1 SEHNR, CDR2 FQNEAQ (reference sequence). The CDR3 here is CASSWGQDNYGYTF. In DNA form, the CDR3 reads TGTGCCAGCAGCTGGGGACAGGACAACTATGGCTACACCTTC.

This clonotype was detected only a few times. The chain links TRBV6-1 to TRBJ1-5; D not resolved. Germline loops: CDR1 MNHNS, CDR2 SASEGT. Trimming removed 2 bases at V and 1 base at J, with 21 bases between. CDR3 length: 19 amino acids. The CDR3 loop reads CASSEFVEMSKMSNQPQHF. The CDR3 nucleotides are TGTGCCAGCAGTGAATTTGTGGAGATGAGCAAGATGAGCAATCAGCCCCAGCATTTT.

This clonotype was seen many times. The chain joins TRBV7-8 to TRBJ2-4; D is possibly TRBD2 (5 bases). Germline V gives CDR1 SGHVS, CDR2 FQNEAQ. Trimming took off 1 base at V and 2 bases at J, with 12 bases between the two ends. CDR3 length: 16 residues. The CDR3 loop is CASSLGAEATKNIQYF. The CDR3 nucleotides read TGTGCCAGCAGCTTAGGAGCGGAGGCTACCAAAAACATTCAGTACTTC. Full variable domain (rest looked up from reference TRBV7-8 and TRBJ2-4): GAGVSQSPRYKVAKRGQDVALRCDPISGHVSLFWYQQALGQGPEFLTYFQNEAQLDKSGLPSDRFFAERPEGSVSTLKIQRTQQEDSAVYLCASSLGAEATKNIQYFGAGTRLSVL.

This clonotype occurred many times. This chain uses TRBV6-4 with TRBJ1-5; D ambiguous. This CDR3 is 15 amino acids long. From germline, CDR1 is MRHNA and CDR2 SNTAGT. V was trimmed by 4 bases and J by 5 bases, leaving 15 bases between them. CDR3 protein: CASSASAGWDQPQHF. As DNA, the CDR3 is TGTGCCAGCAGTGCCTCGGCAGGATGGGATCAGCCCCAGCATTTT.

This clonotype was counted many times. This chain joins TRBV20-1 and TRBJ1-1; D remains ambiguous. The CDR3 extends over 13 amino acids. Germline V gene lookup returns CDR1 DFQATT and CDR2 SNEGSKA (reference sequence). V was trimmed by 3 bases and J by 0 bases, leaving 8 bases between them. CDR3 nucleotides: TGCAGTGCTAGTGTAGGAATGAACACTGAAGCTTTCTTT. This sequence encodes CSASVGMNTEAFF.

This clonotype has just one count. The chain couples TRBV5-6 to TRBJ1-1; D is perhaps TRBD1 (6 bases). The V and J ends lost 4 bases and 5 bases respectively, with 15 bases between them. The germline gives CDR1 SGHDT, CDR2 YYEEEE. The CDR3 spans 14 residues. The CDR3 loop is CASSPGQQGTEAFF. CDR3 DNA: TGTGCCAGCAGCCCAGGACAGCAGGGGACTGAAGCTTTCTTT.

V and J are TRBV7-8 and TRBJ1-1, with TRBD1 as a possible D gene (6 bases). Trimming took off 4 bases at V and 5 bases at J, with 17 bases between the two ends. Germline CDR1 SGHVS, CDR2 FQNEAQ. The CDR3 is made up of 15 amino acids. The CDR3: CASSSAQGRGTEAFF. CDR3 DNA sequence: TGTGCCAGCAGCTCGGCCCAGGGGCGGGGGACTGAAGCTTTCTTT. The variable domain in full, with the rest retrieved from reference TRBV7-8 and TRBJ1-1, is GAGVSQSPRYKVAKRGQDVALRCDPISGHVSLFWYQQALGQGPEFLTYFQNEAQLDKSGLPSDRFFAERPEGSVSTLKIQRTQQEDSAVYLCASSSAQGRGTEAFFGQGTRLTVV.

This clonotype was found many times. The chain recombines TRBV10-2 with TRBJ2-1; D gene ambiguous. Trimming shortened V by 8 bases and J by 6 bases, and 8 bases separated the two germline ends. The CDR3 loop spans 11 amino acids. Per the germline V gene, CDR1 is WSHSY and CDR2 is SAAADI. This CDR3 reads CASRALNEQFF. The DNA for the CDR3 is TGCGCCAGCCGGGCGCTCAATGAGCAGTTCTTC.

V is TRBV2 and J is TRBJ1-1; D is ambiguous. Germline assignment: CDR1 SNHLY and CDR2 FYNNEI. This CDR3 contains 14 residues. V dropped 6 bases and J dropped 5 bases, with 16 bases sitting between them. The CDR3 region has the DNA TGTGCCAGCAGACCCCCCGCGGGGTTGACTGAAGCTTTCTTT. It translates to CASRPPAGLTEAFF. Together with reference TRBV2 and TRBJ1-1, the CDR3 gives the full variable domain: EPEVTQTPSHQVTQMGQEVILRCVPISNHLYFYWYRQILGQKVEFLVSFYNNEISEKSEIFDDQFSVERPDGSNFTLKIRSTKLEDSAMYFCASRPPAGLTEAFFGQGTRLTVV.

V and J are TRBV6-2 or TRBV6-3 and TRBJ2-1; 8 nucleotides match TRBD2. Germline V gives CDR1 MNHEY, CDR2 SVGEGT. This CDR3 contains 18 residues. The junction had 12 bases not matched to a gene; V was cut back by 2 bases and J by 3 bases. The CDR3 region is CASSYLPGSGEFYNEQFF. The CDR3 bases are TGTGCCAGCAGTTACCTCCCGGGTAGCGGGGAATTCTACAATGAGCAGTTCTTC.

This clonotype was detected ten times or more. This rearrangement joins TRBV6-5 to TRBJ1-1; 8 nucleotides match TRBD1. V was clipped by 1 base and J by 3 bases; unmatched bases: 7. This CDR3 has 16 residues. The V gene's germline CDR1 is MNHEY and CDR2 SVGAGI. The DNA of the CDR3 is TGTGCCAGCAGTTACTTACCGACAGGGGACGACACTGAAGCTTTCTTT. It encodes CASSYLPTGDDTEAFF.

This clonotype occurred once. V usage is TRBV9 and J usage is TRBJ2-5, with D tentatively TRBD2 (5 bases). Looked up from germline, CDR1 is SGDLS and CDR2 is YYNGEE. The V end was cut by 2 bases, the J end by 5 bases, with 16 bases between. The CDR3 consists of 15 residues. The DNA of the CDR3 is TGTGCCAGCAGCGTCTCGAGCCGGGGTTGGGAGACCCAGTACTTC. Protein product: CASSVSSRGWETQYF. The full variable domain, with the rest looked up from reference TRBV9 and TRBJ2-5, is DSGVTQTPKHLITATGQRVTLRCSPRSGDLSVYWYQQSLDQGLQFLIQYYNGEERAKGNILERFSAQQFPDLHSELNLSSLELGDSALYFCASSVSSRGWETQYFGPGTRLLVL.

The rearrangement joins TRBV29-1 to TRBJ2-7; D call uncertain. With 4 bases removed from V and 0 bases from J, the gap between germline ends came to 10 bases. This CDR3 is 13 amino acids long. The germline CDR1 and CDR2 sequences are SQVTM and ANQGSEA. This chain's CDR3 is CSVVGRASYEQYF. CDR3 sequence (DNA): TGCAGCGTTGTGGGCCGCGCCTCCTACGAGCAGTACTTC.

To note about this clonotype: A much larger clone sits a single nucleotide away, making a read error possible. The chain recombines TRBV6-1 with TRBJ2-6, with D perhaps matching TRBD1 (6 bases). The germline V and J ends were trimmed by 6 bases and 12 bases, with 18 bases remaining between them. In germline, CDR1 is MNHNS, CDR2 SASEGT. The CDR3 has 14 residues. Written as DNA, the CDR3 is TGTGCCAGCAGAGGTACAGGGTCTTCGTCCGTCCTGACTTTC. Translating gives CASRGTGSSSVLTF.

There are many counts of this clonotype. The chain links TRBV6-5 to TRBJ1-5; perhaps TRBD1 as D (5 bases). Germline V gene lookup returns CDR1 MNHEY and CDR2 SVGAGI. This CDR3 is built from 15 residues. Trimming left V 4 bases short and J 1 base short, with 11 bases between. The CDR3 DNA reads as TGTGCCAGCAGTTCCCCGCAGGGAAGCAATCAGCCCCAGCATTTT. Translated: CASSSPQGSNQPQHF.

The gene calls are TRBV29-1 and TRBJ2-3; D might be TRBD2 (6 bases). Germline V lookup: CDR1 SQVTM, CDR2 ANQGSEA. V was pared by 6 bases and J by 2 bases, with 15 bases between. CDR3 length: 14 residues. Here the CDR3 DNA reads TGCAGCGTGGGTCCCGGGACTCTCACAGATACGCAGTATTTT. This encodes CSVGPGTLTDTQYF.

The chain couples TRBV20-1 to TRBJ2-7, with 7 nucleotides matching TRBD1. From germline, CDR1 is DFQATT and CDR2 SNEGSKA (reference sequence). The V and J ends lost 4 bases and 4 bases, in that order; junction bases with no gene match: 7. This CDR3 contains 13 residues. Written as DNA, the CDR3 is TGCAGTGCTAATCCGGGACAGTTATACGAGCAGTACTTC. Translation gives CSANPGQLYEQYF.

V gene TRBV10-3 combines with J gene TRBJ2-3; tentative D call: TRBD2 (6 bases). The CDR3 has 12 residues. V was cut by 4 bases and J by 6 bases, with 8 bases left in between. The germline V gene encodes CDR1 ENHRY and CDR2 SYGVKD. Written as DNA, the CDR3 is TGTGCCATCAGTGGACTAGTGGATACGCAGTATTTT. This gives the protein CAISGLVDTQYF.

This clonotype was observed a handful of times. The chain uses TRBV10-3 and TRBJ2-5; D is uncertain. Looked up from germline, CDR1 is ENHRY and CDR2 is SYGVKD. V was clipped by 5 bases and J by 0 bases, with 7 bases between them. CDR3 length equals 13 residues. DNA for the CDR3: TGTGCCATCAGTCAAGCCTACCAAGAGACCCAGTACTTC. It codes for CAISQAYQETQYF.

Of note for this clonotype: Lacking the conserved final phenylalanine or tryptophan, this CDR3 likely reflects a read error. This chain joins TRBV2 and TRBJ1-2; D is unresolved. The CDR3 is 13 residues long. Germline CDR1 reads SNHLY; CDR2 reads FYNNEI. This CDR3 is CAGSKSEGFGYTL. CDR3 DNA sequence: TGTGCCGGCAGTAAGTCGGAGGGATTCGGCTACACCCTC.

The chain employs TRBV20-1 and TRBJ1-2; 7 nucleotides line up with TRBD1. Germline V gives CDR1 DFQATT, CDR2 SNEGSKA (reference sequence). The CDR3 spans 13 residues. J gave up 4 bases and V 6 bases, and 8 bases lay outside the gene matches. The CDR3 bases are TGCAGTGCGCAGGGGGGGGCCACCTATGGCTACACCTTC. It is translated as CSAQGGATYGYTF.

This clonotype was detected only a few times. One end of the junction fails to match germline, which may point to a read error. The CDR3 DNA follows: TGTGCCAGCAGTGCTATAGGGCAACGGGAAGAGGCCCAGTACTTC. Translated: CASSAIGQREEAQYF. The genes are TRBV6-1 and TRBJ2-5; D possibly corresponds to TRBD2 (5 bases). The CDR3 sequence is 15 residues long. Germline V gene lookup returns CDR1 MNHNS and CDR2 SASEGT.

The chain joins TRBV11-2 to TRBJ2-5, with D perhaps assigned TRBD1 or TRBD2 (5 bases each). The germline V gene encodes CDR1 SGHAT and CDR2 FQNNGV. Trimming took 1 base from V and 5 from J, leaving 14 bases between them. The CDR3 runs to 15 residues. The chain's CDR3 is CASSLASRGPETQYF. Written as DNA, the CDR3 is TGTGCCAGCAGCTTAGCGAGTCGGGGACCGGAGACCCAGTACTTC.

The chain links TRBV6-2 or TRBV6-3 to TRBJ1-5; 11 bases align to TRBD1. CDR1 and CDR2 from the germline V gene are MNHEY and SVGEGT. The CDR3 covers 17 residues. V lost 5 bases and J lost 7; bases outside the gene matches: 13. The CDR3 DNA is TGTGCCAGCAGTATCACTCGGGACAGGGGGGGCAGGCAGCCCCAGCATTTT. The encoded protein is CASSITRDRGGRQPQHF.